This entry lists 22 T cell receptor beta chains sequenced from one sample in a study of cytomegalovirus exposure and HLA in healthy donors. Sequencing was performed with immunoSEQ multiplex PCR; in TCRdb, only in-frame clones are kept and a portion is missing. The table includes about 200,000 clones, less than 85% detected once. Input material: PBMCs. These receptors came from a woman under 30 in good health and CMV-seronegative.

The rearrangement links TRBV11-2 to TRBJ1-1; D remains ambiguous. The V gene's germline CDR1 is SGHAT and CDR2 FQNNGV. This CDR3 is built from 14 residues. V lost 1 base and J 4 bases, leaving 10 bases between the germline ends. For the CDR3, the DNA is TGTGCCAGCAGCTTAGGAGGTTTCGCCACTGAAGCTTTCTTT. Its protein is CASSLGGFATEAFF.

The chain uses TRBV15 and TRBJ2-1; the D gene is possibly TRBD1 (6 bases). V lost 0 bases to trimming and J lost 10 bases, with 13 bases between them. Per germline, CDR1 LNHNV and CDR2 YYDKDF (reference sequence). The CDR3 consists of 14 residues. The CDR3 DNA reads TGTGCCACCAGCAGAGATCAGGGGTTGGGGGAGCAGTTCTTC. It encodes CATSRDQGLGEQFF. The full variable domain, rest sourced from reference TRBV15 and TRBJ2-1, is DAMVIQNPRYQVTQFGKPVTLSCSQTLNHNVMYWYQQKSSQAPKLLFHYYDKDFNNEADTPDNFQSRRPNTSFCFLDIRSPGLGDTAMYLCATSRDQGLGEQFFGPGTRLTVL.

CDR3 DNA: TGTGCCAGCAGGGTGGGGGCAGGGGGCGAGGGAACTGAAGCTTTCTTT. This translates into CASRVGAGGEGTEAFF. The V gene is TRBV2, the J gene TRBJ1-1, with 8 nucleotides matching TRBD1. The CDR3 covers 16 residues. Germline CDR1 SNHLY, CDR2 FYNNEI. With V trimmed by 6 bases and J by 5 bases, 14 bases remained unmatched. Full variable domain (rest looked up from reference TRBV2 and TRBJ1-1): EPEVTQTPSHQVTQMGQEVILRCVPISNHLYFYWYRQILGQKVEFLVSFYNNEISEKSEIFDDQFSVERPDGSNFTLKIRSTKLEDSAMYFCASRVGAGGEGTEAFFGQGTRLTVV.

This sequence joins TRBV19 and TRBJ1-1; D call uncertain. The CDR3 contains 13 residues. Trimming left V 5 bases short and J 2 bases short, with 9 bases between. The germline V gene encodes CDR1 LNHDA and CDR2 SQIVND (reference sequence). Written as DNA, the CDR3 is TGTGCCAGTAGTCTCGGAGAAAACACTGAAGCTTTCTTT. Translated, it gives CASSLGENTEAFF.

This chain connects TRBV30 to TRBJ1-4; D gene uncertain. The CDR3 is made up of 12 amino acids. V shed 0 bases and J shed 8 bases, with 7 bases lying between them. Germline lookup yields CDR1 GTSNPN and CDR2 SVGIG (reference sequence). CDR3 bases: TGTGCCTGGAGTGTGGAGCGGGAAAAACTGTTTTTT. It translates to CAWSVEREKLFF.

This clone was observed once. The chain joins TRBV28 to TRBJ2-1; possibly TRBD1 or TRBD2 for D (5 bases each). The CDR3 spans 12 residues. Deletions cut 7 bases from V and 9 bases from J, with 13 bases between. CDR1 is MDHEN and CDR2 is SYDVKM in the germline V gene. The CDR3 is CASNGGTSEQFF. CDR3 DNA: TGTGCCAGCAATGGGGGAACAAGTGAGCAGTTCTTC.

This sequence joins TRBV5-1 and TRBJ1-6; TRBD1 might be the D (6 bases). V was cut by 4 bases and J by 9 bases, with 17 bases left in between. Germline V gives CDR1 SGHRS, CDR2 YFSETQ. The CDR3 has 15 residues. In DNA, the CDR3 is TGCGCCAGCAGCGCGACGCAGGGGTCTGGTTCACCCCTCCACTTT. It is translated as CASSATQGSGSPLHF.

The CDR3 loop is CASSGGYRFF. CDR3 bases: TGTGCCAGCAGTGGGGGTTATCGGTTCTTC. The V and J genes are TRBV2 and TRBJ2-1; D ambiguous. CDR1 is SNHLY, CDR2 FYNNEI, per germline. This CDR3 region has 10 residues. Deletions cut 4 bases from V and 15 bases from J, with 10 bases between.

The sample holds a few counts of this clone. V usage is TRBV6-5 and J usage is TRBJ1-5; perhaps TRBD1 as D (6 bases). This CDR3 contains 14 residues. Germline CDR1 is MNHEY and CDR2 is SVGAGI. Trimming cost V 5 bases and J 6 bases, with 14 bases left between them. The CDR3 nucleotides are TGTGCCAGCAGTCGGAACAGGGAAGGTCAGCCCCAGCATTTT. Translating it yields CASSRNREGQPQHF.

This clone was seen a few times. The rearrangement joins TRBV5-6 to TRBJ2-2, with no clear D. CDR1 and CDR2 (germline): SGHDT, YYEEEE. V lost 0 bases and J lost 1, with 4 bases in between. The CDR3 sequence is 14 residues long. The CDR3 reads CASSLGGNTGELFF. CDR3 coding DNA: TGTGCCAGCAGCTTGGGGGGGAACACCGGGGAGCTGTTTTTT.

The chain employs TRBV11-2 and TRBJ1-1, with D maybe TRBD1 (6 bases). V was cut by 1 base and J by 0 bases, with 9 bases left in between. CDR3 length equals 15 residues. Germline assignment: CDR1 SGHAT and CDR2 FQNNGV. DNA for the CDR3: TGTGCCAGCAGCTTAGTGCAGGGGCTGAACACTGAAGCTTTCTTT. Protein sequence: CASSLVQGLNTEAFF.

This clone occurred many times. The rearrangement links TRBV27 to TRBJ1-1; 10 nucleotides align to TRBD1. The CDR3 has 14 residues. After removal of 6 bases from V and 4 bases from J, the junction contained 5 bases not matched to a gene. Germline V gives CDR1 MNHEY, CDR2 SMNVEV (reference sequence). As DNA, the CDR3 is TGTGCCAGCAGCGGGACAGGGGCTTTCACTGAAGCTTTCTTT. Its protein product is CASSGTGAFTEAFF.

A word on this clone: The same CDR3 can be traced to other DNA sequences in this sample. The CDR3 reads CAWSPSGNYGYTF. CDR3 coding DNA: TGTGCCTGGAGCCCCTCGGGTAACTATGGCTACACCTTC. The chain uses TRBV30 and TRBJ1-2; D uncertain. The CDR3 contains 13 residues. V lost 3 bases, J lost 1 base, and 9 bases lay in between. CDR1 is GTSNPN, CDR2 SVGIG, per germline (reference sequence).

The chain carries TRBV5-1 and TRBJ2-5; 12 nucleotides align to TRBD2. The CDR3 extends over 14 amino acids. The germline V gene has CDR1 SGHRS and CDR2 YFSETQ. V shed 7 bases, J shed 5 bases, and the junction held 6 bases outside the gene matches. As DNA, the CDR3 is TGCGCCAGCTTTGGGACTAGCGGGCCCGAGACCCAGTACTTC. Translated: CASFGTSGPETQYF.

CDR3 loop: CASSLSGRARFEQFF. The CDR3 nucleotides read TGTGCCAGCAGCTTAAGCGGGAGGGCAAGATTTGAGCAGTTCTTC. The V gene is TRBV11-2, the J gene TRBJ2-1, with TRBD2 identical over 10 bases. Germline V gene data show CDR1 as SGHAT and CDR2 as FQNNGV. The CDR3 totals 15 residues. V lost 2 bases to trimming and J lost 9 bases; unmatched junction nucleotides: 7.

The chain joins TRBV9 to TRBJ1-2; D not certain. Per the germline V gene, CDR1 is SGDLS and CDR2 is YYNGEE. With 0 bases removed from V and 2 bases from J, the gap between germline ends came to 11 bases. The CDR3 runs to 15 residues. The CDR3 sequence: CASSVGPDGNYGYTF. The CDR3 DNA sequence: TGTGCCAGCAGCGTAGGGCCCGACGGAAACTATGGCTACACCTTC.

V gene TRBV2 combines with J gene TRBJ2-3; D not resolved. Trimming pared 5 bases from V and 3 bases from J, leaving 6 bases between. This CDR3 region has 12 residues. CDR1 and CDR2 (germline): SNHLY, FYNNEI. CDR3 protein: CASSLETDTQYF. CDR3 coding DNA: TGTGCCAGCAGTTTAGAAACAGATACGCAGTATTTT. The whole variable domain, remainder taken from reference TRBV2 and TRBJ2-3, is EPEVTQTPSHQVTQMGQEVILRCVPISNHLYFYWYRQILGQKVEFLVSFYNNEISEKSEIFDDQFSVERPDGSNFTLKIRSTKLEDSAMYFCASSLETDTQYFGPGTRLTVL.

This chain connects TRBV11-2 to TRBJ1-4; no clear D gene. V was cut by 5 bases and J by 7 bases, with 5 bases left in between. Germline CDR1 is SGHAT and CDR2 is FQNNGV. This CDR3 has 11 residues. The CDR3 loop is CASSVREKLFF. As DNA, the CDR3 is TGTGCCAGCAGCGTTCGTGAAAAACTGTTTTTT.

The chain uses TRBV19 and TRBJ1-2, with unresolved D. This CDR3 is 12 amino acids long. V lost 1 base to trimming and J lost 8 bases, with 8 bases between them. Germline CDR1 is LNHDA and CDR2 is SQIVND (reference sequence). The CDR3 DNA follows: TGTGCCAGTAGTATAGCCCTCGGGGGCTACACCTTC. As protein: CASSIALGGYTF.

This clone was seen repeatedly, ten times or more. The chain is built from TRBV7-8 and TRBJ1-5; 7 bases map to TRBD1. The CDR3 is made up of 15 amino acids. CDR1 is SGHVS and CDR2 is FQNEAQ in the germline V gene. V lost 3 bases, J lost 7 bases, and 9 bases stayed unmatched. As DNA, the CDR3 is TGTGCCAGCAGCTTGAACAGGGGTCCCAGCCAGCCCCAGCATTTT. Protein product: CASSLNRGPSQPQHF.

The chain carries TRBV23-1 and TRBJ2-7; perhaps TRBD1 as D (6 bases). TRBV23-1 is sorted into the ORF group, with uncertain function. The CDR3 consists of 13 residues. V gave up 2 bases and J gave up 6 bases, with 11 bases separating them. In nucleotides, the CDR3 is TGCGCCAGCAGTCAACCTGACAGGTCCGAGCAGTACTTC. Amino acid sequence: CASSQPDRSEQYF.

The genes are TRBV15 and TRBJ2-1, with 8 bases identical to TRBD1. CDR1 and CDR2 (germline): LNHNV, YYDKDF (reference sequence). This CDR3 is 15 amino acids long. V dropped 3 bases and J dropped 7; count of bases not matched to a gene: 8. DNA for the CDR3: TGTGCCACCAGCAGTAGAGACAGGGGAGTTAATGAGCAGTTCTTC. The encoded protein is CATSSRDRGVNEQFF.